The 32 T cell receptor beta chains listed next were all sequenced from one sample in a study of T cell responses to AZD1222 COVID-19 vaccine. Measured with immunoSEQ multiplex PCR; TCRdb has only the in-frame clones, and not every one. The sample has about 150,000 clones; more than 90% are singletons. Sequenced material: peripheral blood, taken on day 0 of AZD1222 vaccination. The receptors derive from an adult in good health.

The chain combines TRBV18 with TRBJ1-4; 7 nucleotides match TRBD1. The CDR3 loop spans 16 amino acids. Germline V gene lookup returns CDR1 KGHSH and CDR2 LQKENI. V gave up 2 bases and J gave up 5 bases; unmatched junction bases: 8. The CDR3 protein is CASSPAPSGGNEKLFF. The CDR3 nucleotides read TGTGCCAGCTCACCAGCTCCGTCAGGGGGGAATGAAAAACTGTTTTTT.

The chain links TRBV27 to TRBJ2-1; perhaps TRBD1 as D (5 bases). The germline V gene encodes CDR1 MNHEY and CDR2 SMNVEV (reference sequence). CDR3 length: 15 amino acids. V gave up 1 base and J gave up 10 bases, with 17 bases separating them. CDR3 sequence (DNA): TGTGCCAGCAGTTTATTCCCAGGGCCCGCAGGGGAGCAGTTCTTC. Translated: CASSLFPGPAGEQFF.

This clone was counted a single time. The CDR3 region has the DNA TGTGCCAGCAGCAACGGGGGGCAGGTCAATGCCGGGGAGCTGTTTTTT. Protein: CASSNGGQVNAGELFF. The V gene is TRBV5-4, the J gene TRBJ2-2, with D maybe TRBD2 (7 bases). Per the germline V gene, CDR1 is SGHNT and CDR2 is YYREEE (reference sequence). The CDR3 runs to 16 residues. V was shortened by 4 bases and J by 6 bases, with 19 bases between the two germline ends.

The rearrangement joins TRBV5-6 to TRBJ1-3; D ambiguous. This CDR3 region has 15 residues. Germline-derived CDR1 and CDR2 are SGHDT and YYEEEE. Trimming pared 5 bases from V and 0 bases from J, leaving 12 bases between. The CDR3: CASSPAAPSGNTIYF. CDR3 DNA: TGTGCCAGCAGTCCGGCGGCACCCTCTGGAAACACCATATATTTT.

V gene TRBV6-5 combines with J gene TRBJ1-1, with D possibly being TRBD1 (5 bases). Trimming left V 0 bases short and J 1 base short, with 12 bases between. Germline loops: CDR1 MNHEY, CDR2 SVGAGI. The CDR3 consists of 16 residues. The CDR3 bases are TGTGCCAGCAGTTACTCCGCTTGGGGGTCGAACACTGAAGCTTTCTTT. This gives the protein CASSYSAWGSNTEAFF.

The chain uses TRBV2 and TRBJ2-1, with a weak D call TRBD2 (6 bases). The CDR3 has 15 residues. CDR1 is SNHLY and CDR2 is FYNNEI in the germline V gene. V dropped 5 bases and J dropped 1 base, with 12 bases sitting between them. The CDR3 here is CASSQLAISYNEQFF. The CDR3, as DNA: TGTGCCAGCAGTCAACTAGCAATTTCCTACAATGAGCAGTTCTTC. The variable domain in full, with the rest retrieved from reference TRBV2 and TRBJ2-1, is EPEVTQTPSHQVTQMGQEVILRCVPISNHLYFYWYRQILGQKVEFLVSFYNNEISEKSEIFDDQFSVERPDGSNFTLKIRSTKLEDSAMYFCASSQLAISYNEQFFGPGTRLTVL.

This chain links TRBV7-9 with TRBJ1-2, with D tentatively TRBD1 (5 bases). Germline V gene lookup returns CDR1 SEHNR and CDR2 FQNEAQ (reference sequence). This CDR3 comprises 13 residues. The V end lost 5 bases, the J end lost 5 bases, and 12 bases lay between the germline ends. The CDR3 loop reads CASSRGLGYGYTF. The CDR3 coding sequence is TGTGCCAGCAGCAGGGGCCTTGGGTATGGCTACACCTTC.

The chain uses TRBV7-3 and TRBJ2-1; D unresolved. This CDR3 has 13 residues. V was clipped by 5 bases and J by 0 bases, with 5 bases between them. Germline V gives CDR1 SGHTA, CDR2 FQGTGA. CDR3 nucleotides: TGTGCCAGCAGCAGGGACTCCTACAATGAGCAGTTCTTC. Amino acid sequence: CASSRDSYNEQFF.

The chain carries TRBV19 and TRBJ2-7, with D maybe TRBD1 (5 bases). This CDR3 has 13 residues. V dropped 3 bases and J dropped 2 bases, with 8 bases sitting between them. The germline gives CDR1 LNHDA, CDR2 SQIVND (reference sequence). The CDR3 protein is CASSIGRAYEQYF. For the CDR3, the DNA is TGTGCCAGTAGTATTGGCAGGGCCTACGAGCAGTACTTC. Full variable domain (rest looked up from reference TRBV19 and TRBJ2-7): DGGITQSPKYLFRKEGQNVTLSCEQNLNHDAMYWYRQDPGQGLRLIYYSQIVNDFQKGDIAEGYSVSREKKESFPLTVTSAQKNPTAFYLCASSIGRAYEQYFGPGTRLTVT.

This clone appeared once. In DNA form, the CDR3 reads TGTGCCAGCAGCTTGCGGGACAGGAGCTCCTACGAGCAGTACTTC. This translates into CASSLRDRSSYEQYF. The V and J genes are TRBV5-4 and TRBJ2-7; 8 nucleotides align to TRBD1. Germline V gene lookup returns CDR1 SGHNT and CDR2 YYREEE (reference sequence). V gave up 1 base and J gave up 0 bases; unmatched junction bases: 3. CDR3 size: 15 residues.

The J gene is TRBJ2-7, the V gene TRBV19; D may be TRBD2 (6 bases). Germline CDR1 LNHDA, CDR2 SQIVND (reference sequence). This CDR3 contains 14 residues. V lost 5 bases and J lost 3, with 14 bases in between. The CDR3 nucleotides are TGTGCCAGTAGTCAGTACACGGGGGACTACGAGCAGTACTTC. This gives the protein CASSQYTGDYEQYF.

The rearrangement uses TRBV2 and TRBJ1-5, with a weak D call TRBD1 (6 bases). CDR1 is SNHLY, CDR2 FYNNEI, per germline. The length of the CDR3 is 16 residues. V dropped 3 bases and J dropped 0 bases, with 12 bases sitting between them. CDR3 loop: CASSDGAGDSNQPQHF. CDR3 DNA sequence: TGTGCCAGCAGTGATGGGGCAGGGGATAGCAATCAGCCCCAGCATTTT.

This chain links TRBV5-1 with TRBJ1-6, with 7 bases fitting TRBD1. V was pared by 6 bases and J by 15 bases, with 18 bases of the junction left unmatched. The CDR3 loop spans 15 amino acids. Germline lookup yields CDR1 SGHRS and CDR2 YFSETQ. DNA of the CDR3: TGCGCCAGCACGCTCGGACAGGCCTATGGGGGGGTCCTCCACTTT. Translated, it gives CASTLGQAYGGVLHF.

The chain joins TRBV6-5 to TRBJ1-2; 8 bases align to TRBD1. Trimming cost V 6 bases and J 4 bases; bases outside gene matches: 7. The length of the CDR3 is 14 residues. Per germline, CDR1 MNHEY and CDR2 SVGAGI. CDR3 sequence (DNA): TGTGCCAGCAGCGCCGGGACAGGCTCCTATGGCTACACCTTC. Protein product: CASSAGTGSYGYTF.

This chain links TRBV4-1 with TRBJ1-5, with D perhaps TRBD1 (5 bases). There are 16 residues in the CDR3. Germline loops: CDR1 MGHRA, CDR2 YSYEKL. Between the trimmed V and J ends, which lost 0 bases and 3 bases, there was a span of 12 bases. CDR3: CASSQDVTGINQPQHF. CDR3 nucleotide sequence: TGCGCCAGCAGCCAAGATGTTACAGGCATCAATCAGCCCCAGCATTTT.

On this clone: The identical CDR3 is also encoded by other nucleotide sequences in the sample. The chain couples TRBV18 to TRBJ1-1; no firm D call. The ends were cut back, 2 bases at V and 0 bases at J, with 4 bases in the middle. The CDR3 is 13 residues long. Germline V gene sequence: CDR1 KGHSH, CDR2 LQKENI. The CDR3 DNA is TGTGCCAGCTCACCAGAAATGAACACTGAAGCTTTCTTT. Amino acids: CASSPEMNTEAFF.

The chain uses TRBV7-9 and TRBJ2-7; 7 nucleotides line up with TRBD2. After removal of 1 base from V and 3 bases from J, the junction contained 6 bases not matched to a gene. Germline loops: CDR1 SEHNR, CDR2 FQNEAQ (reference sequence). This CDR3 contains 15 residues. Here the CDR3 DNA reads TGTGCCAGCAGCTTAGAATCAGGGACTAACTACGAGCAGTACTTC. Its protein product is CASSLESGTNYEQYF.

J is TRBJ2-1 and V is TRBV11-1, with D possibly matching TRBD2 (5 bases). The CDR3 loop spans 14 amino acids. Germline lookup yields CDR1 SGHAT and CDR2 FQDESV (reference sequence). Trimming pared 1 base from V and 7 bases from J, leaving 11 bases between. CDR3 in amino acids: CASSLVFGENEQFF. The CDR3 DNA follows: TGTGCCAGCAGCTTAGTCTTTGGGGAGAATGAGCAGTTCTTC. The complete variable domain, with remaining parts taken from reference TRBV11-1 and TRBJ2-1, reads EAEVAQSPRYKITEKSQAVAFWCDPISGHATLYWYRQILGQGPELLVQFQDESVVDDSQLPKDRFSAERLKGVDSTLKIQPAELGDSAMYLCASSLVFGENEQFFGPGTRLTVL.

This chain connects TRBV6-6 to TRBJ1-4; D is possibly TRBD1 (5 bases). CDR1 and CDR2 from the germline V gene are MNHNY and SVGAGI (reference sequence). Trimming cost V 1 base and J 8 bases, with 17 bases left between them. The CDR3 has 16 residues. Here the CDR3 DNA reads TGTGCCAGCAGTTACTTCCCAGGGACGGGTAGGGAAAAACTGTTTTTT. This encodes CASSYFPGTGREKLFF.

The chain has TRBV28 and TRBJ1-2; 7 bases are shared with TRBD1. The J segment lost 7 bases and the V segment lost 3 bases, leaving 5 bases of the junction unmatched. The V gene's germline CDR1 is MDHEN and CDR2 SYDVKM. The CDR3 sequence is 13 residues long. The CDR3 loop reads CASSLGTVFGYTF. The CDR3 coding sequence is TGTGCCAGCAGTTTGGGGACAGTCTTTGGCTACACCTTC.

This clone has only one observation. The chain joins TRBV2 to TRBJ1-1; tentative D call: TRBD1 (5 bases). The CDR3 covers 14 residues. Trimming left V 11 bases short and J 0 bases short, with 16 bases between. From germline, CDR1 is SNHLY and CDR2 FYNNEI. CDR3 residues: CAGRPGTVNTEAFF. CDR3 bases: TGTGCCGGCCGTCCCGGGACTGTGAACACTGAAGCTTTCTTT.

This clone was seen more than once but under ten times. Different DNA sequences within this sample yield the same CDR3. The chain is built from TRBV5-1 and TRBJ1-1, with 9 bases fitting TRBD1. Germline V CDR1 and CDR2: SGHRS, YFSETQ. After removal of 2 bases from V and 4 bases from J, the junction contained 3 bases not matched to a gene. The CDR3 is made up of 14 amino acids. Written as DNA, the CDR3 is TGCGCCAGCAGCTTACAGGGGGCTGGCACTGAAGCTTTCTTT. This encodes CASSLQGAGTEAFF.

V gene TRBV3-1 (or the pseudogene TRBV3-2) combines with J gene TRBJ1-5; D remains unclear. This CDR3 spans 14 amino acids. V dropped 0 bases and J dropped 5 bases, with 8 bases sitting between them. Germline lookup yields CDR1 LGHDT and CDR2 YNNKEL (reference sequence). The CDR3 spells CASSQEVWDQPQHF. DNA of the CDR3: TGTGCCAGCAGCCAAGAAGTTTGGGATCAGCCCCAGCATTTT.

The J gene is TRBJ1-5, the V gene TRBV6-4; 7 nucleotides agree with TRBD1. Germline CDR1 reads MRHNA; CDR2 reads SNTAGT. V was clipped by 4 bases and J by 9 bases; unmatched bases: 9. CDR3 size: 14 residues. The CDR3 spells CASSVDRDHRPQHF. DNA for the CDR3: TGTGCCAGCAGTGTCGACAGGGACCATCGGCCCCAGCATTTT.

The chain links TRBV9 to TRBJ2-3; TRBD1 matches 10 bases. CDR3 length: 14 amino acids. Germline loops: CDR1 SGDLS, CDR2 YYNGEE. With 4 bases clipped from V and 5 bases from J, the junction kept 4 bases outside the gene matches. CDR3 loop: CASSPDRGQDTQYF. CDR3 coding DNA: TGTGCCAGCAGCCCTGACAGGGGGCAAGATACGCAGTATTTT.

The DNA for the CDR3 is TGCAGTGGTGAAGCCAACTATGGCTACACCTTC. Translation gives CSGEANYGYTF. This rearrangement joins TRBV20-1 to TRBJ1-2; no reliable D call. Trimming left V 7 bases short and J 2 bases short, with 8 bases between. The CDR3 has 11 residues. CDR1 is DFQATT, CDR2 SNEGSKA, per germline (reference sequence).

The chain links TRBV10-2 to TRBJ1-1; D unclear. This CDR3 is 12 amino acids long. V lost 6 bases, J lost 2 bases, and 7 bases lay in between. CDR1 and CDR2 (germline): WSHSY, SAAADI. CDR3 bases: TGCGCCAGCAGCGAGAAAAACACTGAAGCTTTCTTT. It encodes CASSEKNTEAFF.

The table lists this clone with a count of one. CDR3 coding DNA: TGTGCCAGTAGTCCCGACAGGGGGCTTGGAAACACCATATATTTT. Protein: CASSPDRGLGNTIYF. This rearrangement joins TRBV19 to TRBJ1-3; TRBD1 aligns across 10 bases. This CDR3 comprises 15 residues. The junction had 4 bases not matched to a gene; V was cut back by 5 bases and J by 3 bases. Per the germline V gene, CDR1 is LNHDA and CDR2 is SQIVND (reference sequence).

The chain combines TRBV25-1 with TRBJ2-1; D ambiguous. Germline loops: CDR1 MGHDK, CDR2 SYGVNS. The V end was cut by 2 bases, the J end by 12 bases, with 17 bases between. This CDR3 contains 14 residues. The CDR3 reads CASSELGRPGPQFF. The DNA for the CDR3 is TGTGCCAGCAGTGAACTCGGACGACCCGGGCCGCAGTTCTTC.

The rearrangement joins TRBV27 to TRBJ1-2; 11 bases map to TRBD1. The CDR3 has 15 residues. In germline, CDR1 is MNHEY, CDR2 SMNVEV (reference sequence). Losses at the gene ends were 6 bases for V and 7 bases for J; bases not matched to a gene: 10. The CDR3 protein is CASSPAGQGAGGYTF. The CDR3 DNA is TGTGCCAGCAGCCCAGCCGGACAGGGGGCGGGTGGCTACACCTTC.

This chain connects TRBV7-2 to TRBJ2-3; no definite D call. The germline gives CDR1 SGHTA, CDR2 FQGNSA. This CDR3 is 15 amino acids long. Trimming took 1 base from V and 0 from J, leaving 8 bases between them. CDR3 amino acids: CASSLGWSSTDTQYF. Written as DNA, the CDR3 is TGTGCCAGCAGCTTAGGCTGGAGTAGCACAGATACGCAGTATTTT.

The chain carries TRBV9 and TRBJ1-5; D is unclear. The V end was cut by 0 bases, the J end by 5 bases, with 6 bases between. Germline CDR1 is SGDLS and CDR2 is YYNGEE. The CDR3 spans 13 residues. CDR3 DNA: TGTGCCAGCAGCGTAGTCCCCGATCAGCCCCAGCATTTT. This translates into CASSVVPDQPQHF.